This T cell receptor beta chain was sequenced during a study of siplizumab effects on memory and regulatory T cells. General study results and limits: Mean Treg-derived proportions of mappable alloreactive CD4+ clones were around 70% for siplizumab and 25% to 30% for controls.

This CDR3 is 12 amino acids long. The V end lost 1 base, the J end lost 7 bases, and 8 bases lay between the germline ends. Germline CDR1 and CDR2: SGHNT and YYREEE (reference sequence). Libraries were prepared by immunoSEQ multiplex PCR; TCRdb keeps only in-frame clonotypes and omits some of them. The sample has 11,000 to 15,000 clones, more than 40% seen once. With respect to this clone: What it binds is not known.

Coculture of mixed lymphocyte reaction cells was performed at 37°C for less than 7 days. Sequenced input: CFSE-low (dividing) CD4+ T cells sorted from an allogeneic mixed lymphocyte reaction. The rearrangement uses TRBV5-4 and TRBJ1-2; D gene unclear. The origin of this receptor is a human donor in good health; the cells came from an allogeneic mixed lymphocyte reaction. CDR3 region: CASSLSTAGYTF. CDR3 bases: TGTGCCAGCAGCTTGTCCACGGCTGGCTACACCTTC.